Listed below are T cell receptor beta chains from one sample, sequenced in a study of blood T cell repertoires in COVID-19. Sequencing was performed with immunoSEQ multiplex PCR; in TCRdb, only in-frame clones are kept and a portion is missing. The sample comprises 280,000 or so clones, 85% of which are singletons, and roughly 14% rests with the top ten. The sequenced material came from peripheral blood. Receptors were obtained from a human donor in a cohort sampled during active COVID-19. Both conserved end residues are part of each CDR3. A D gene is named only where the DNA matches it firmly. A row's size may be missing; if present it is once, few, many or a size class.

cdr3_nt	cdr3_aa	clone_size	j_call	d_call	v_call
TGTGCCAGCAGTGAAGTTCCTCAGACCGGGGAGCTGTTTTTT	CASSEVPQTGELFF	.	TRBJ2-2	.	TRBV2
TGTGCCAGCAGGCCTATGGGGGGTATCCCCGGGGAGCTGTTTTTT	CASRPMGGIPGELFF	.	TRBJ2-2	.	TRBV28
TGTGCCACCAGCCGCGGGACAGGGAACGAGCAGTACTTC	CATSRGTGNEQYF	.	TRBJ2-7	TRBD1	TRBV15
TGCGCCAGCAGCTTTGGGCAGGGGGACAATGAGCAGTTCTTC	CASSFGQGDNEQFF	.	TRBJ2-1	TRBD1	TRBV5-1
TGTGCCAGCAGCTTGGAGGTTTGGACAGGGGGAGGCGCTGAAGCTTTCTTT	CASSLEVWTGGGAEAFF	.	TRBJ1-1	TRBD1	TRBV5-8
TGCGCCAGCAGCTCCACAGTCGAACCAAGCTACACCTTC	CASSSTVEPSYTF	.	TRBJ1-2	.	TRBV5-1
TGTGCCAGCAGTGAAATAACAGGGGGGTACAATGAGCAGTTCTTC	CASSEITGGYNEQFF	few	TRBJ2-1	TRBD1	TRBV25-1
TGCGCCAGCATCAGACAGCCGGACTACCTTGAGGGCTACACCTTC	CASIRQPDYLEGYTF	once	TRBJ1-2	.	TRBV5-1
TGTGCCAGCAGCCTACGGGGCACTGAAGCTTTCTTT	CASSLRGTEAFF	.	TRBJ1-1	.	TRBV5-6
TGTGCCAGTAGACCATTTTTCCTGTACAGGGGAGAAGAAAAACTGTTTTTT	CASRPFFLYRGEEKLFF	.	TRBJ1-4	TRBD1	TRBV19
TGTGCCAGCAAAGCCGGAGAACATGGCTACACCTTC	CASKAGEHGYTF	.	TRBJ1-2	.	TRBV2
TGTGCCAGCAGCTTGCTGGGGGCTAGTGGGGCCAACGTCCTGACTTTC	CASSLLGASGANVLTF	.	TRBJ2-6	.	TRBV5-8
TGTGCCAGCAGCTTAGTCGGGCCTGGCGGGGGCACTGAAGCTTTCTTT	CASSLVGPGGGTEAFF	.	TRBJ1-1	.	TRBV11-2
TGCGCCAGCAGCTTGACTAGCGGGGTCTACGAGCAGTACTTC	CASSLTSGVYEQYF	.	TRBJ2-7	TRBD2	TRBV5-1
TGTGCCAGCAGCCAAGGAGCGCAGACAGATACGCAGTATTTT	CASSQGAQTDTQYF	.	TRBJ2-3	.	TRBV3-1/TRBV3-2
TGCGCCAGCAGCAAAGAAAGGACAAGGGGTTCCGAGCAGTACTTC	CASSKERTRGSEQYF	once	TRBJ2-7	.	TRBV4-3
TGTGCCAGCAGCTTAGGAGGGGCTACCTACGAGCAGTACTTC	CASSLGGATYEQYF	.	TRBJ2-7	.	TRBV5-6
TGTGCCAGCAGTTACTCGATGGCAGGGGGCTCCGAGCAGTACTTC	CASSYSMAGGSEQYF	.	TRBJ2-7	TRBD1	TRBV6-6
TGTGCCAGCAGGGGCAGGGGGCGTGAAAAACTGTTTTTT	CASRGRGREKLFF	.	TRBJ1-4	TRBD1	TRBV3-1/TRBV3-2
TGTGCCTGGTGTACAGGGGGGAAGAATGAGCAGTTCTTC	CAWCTGGKNEQFF	.	TRBJ2-1	TRBD1	TRBV30
TGTGCCAGCACCCTTAGCGGGAGAATCTACAATGAGCAGTTCTTC	CASTLSGRIYNEQFF	.	TRBJ2-1	TRBD2	TRBV5-8
TGTGCCAGCAGCCTAAGCTATCCGGGACAGGGGAACTATGGCTACACCTTC	CASSLSYPGQGNYGYTF	few	TRBJ1-2	TRBD1	TRBV7-9
TGCAGCGTTCTCGACAGGGTGAACACCGGGGAGCTGTTTTTT	CSVLDRVNTGELFF	.	TRBJ2-2	TRBD1	TRBV29-1
TGTGCCAGCTCACCAGGGATACAGGACAGAGCCACAGATACGCAGTATTTT	CASSPGIQDRATDTQYF	.	TRBJ2-3	.	TRBV18